This T cell receptor beta chain was recovered during a study of human T cells and chemical hapten exposure. On the study more broadly: TCR yield per sample varied, mainly due to pooled library volumes.

Time point described: healthy volunteer bleed at 6 weeks. It was from unfractionated whole blood that total RNA was extracted. Regarding the study as a whole: TCRs whose frequency exceeded 1 in 1000 remained the same following DPC sensitization.

V lost 5 bases, J lost 2 bases, and 8 bases stayed unmatched. The CDR3 spans 15 residues. The germline gives CDR1 MDHEN, CDR2 SYDVKM. As the library was built, unique molecular identifiers were attached to individual cDNA molecules. TCRdb independently ran MiXCR on the RACE reads; one entry per CDR3 protein. The table shows some 65,000 distinct CDR3 sequences, with around 6.1% occurring only once. Notes on this clonotype: The antigen remains unidentified.

The receptor comes from a female donor in good health. Some clones in this sample may be carry-over from other donors' samples. What was sequenced was whole blood. The chain links TRBV28 to TRBJ2-7, with 8 positions matching TRBD1. The CDR3 is CASSTWTGSTYEQYF. CDR3 nucleotide sequence: TGTGCCAGCAGTACATGGACAGGGTCGACCTACGAGCAGTACTTC.